Below are 15 T cell receptor beta chains sequenced from a single sample in a study of blood T cell repertoires in COVID-19. Produced via immunoSEQ multiplex PCR; TCRdb's table is partial and in-frame only. Among some 200,000 clones, 85% to 90% were seen once, and the ten largest hold 4.4%. Sequencing was carried out using peripheral blood. These receptors were taken from a man in his fifties or sixties with acute or convalescent COVID-19.

The chain employs TRBV6-5 and TRBJ1-4, with 9 nucleotides matching TRBD1. This CDR3 is built from 13 residues. J gave up 8 bases and V 10 bases, and 8 bases lay outside the gene matches. Germline V gene data show CDR1 as MNHEY and CDR2 as SVGAGI. As DNA, the CDR3 is TGTGCCACCAGCCGGGACAGGGACGAAAAACTGTTTTTT. It codes for CATSRDRDEKLFF.

The V gene is TRBV5-1, the J gene TRBJ1-1; the D gene is possibly TRBD1 (6 bases). The CDR3 sequence is 15 residues long. The V gene lost 4 bases and the J gene lost 1 base, with 14 bases spanning the gap. The germline V gene encodes CDR1 SGHRS and CDR2 YFSETQ. CDR3: CASSTATGRNTEAFF. CDR3 sequence (DNA): TGCGCCAGCAGCACGGCGACAGGTCGGAACACTGAAGCTTTCTTT.

The J gene is TRBJ1-4, the V gene TRBV2; no firm D call. The CDR3 covers 16 residues. Germline V gene sequence: CDR1 SNHLY, CDR2 FYNNEI. The ends were cut back, 8 bases at V and 8 bases at J, with 24 bases in the middle. CDR3 sequence: CASARKDAAPREKLFF. The CDR3 DNA reads TGTGCCAGCGCCCGAAAGGATGCTGCTCCTAGGGAAAAACTGTTTTTT.

This rearrangement joins TRBV6-5 to TRBJ1-1; maybe TRBD1 (6 bases). The CDR3 is 15 residues long. The germline V and J ends were trimmed by 0 bases and 4 bases, with 12 bases remaining between them. Germline CDR1 reads MNHEY; CDR2 reads SVGAGI. The CDR3 sequence: CASSYSGQLFTEAFF. DNA for the CDR3: TGTGCCAGCAGTTACTCGGGACAACTTTTCACTGAAGCTTTCTTT.

The chain employs TRBV6-5 and TRBJ1-2; no clear D. The CDR3 runs to 13 residues. CDR1 is MNHEY, CDR2 SVGAGI, per germline. The ends were cut back, 6 bases at V and 7 bases at J, with 15 bases in the middle. CDR3 in amino acids: CASRRPGFVGYTF. CDR3 DNA sequence: TGTGCCAGCAGGCGCCCGGGGTTTGTTGGCTACACCTTC.

The chain recombines TRBV5-1 with TRBJ2-3; tentatively, D is TRBD1 (5 bases). V was trimmed by 9 bases and J by 4 bases, leaving 15 bases between them. The CDR3 covers 13 residues. Germline-derived CDR1 and CDR2 are SGHRS and YFSETQ. CDR3 sequence (DNA): TGCGCCACGACAGCGACGGGCGCAGATACGCAGTATTTT. Translation gives CATTATGADTQYF.

The chain recombines TRBV10-2 with TRBJ2-7; 9 bases match TRBD1. This CDR3 region has 13 residues. Germline V gives CDR1 WSHSY, CDR2 SAAADI. With V trimmed by 6 bases and J by 5 bases, 5 bases remained unmatched. The CDR3 DNA reads TGCGCCAGCAGAGAGACAGGGGGAGACGAGCAGTACTTC. Residues: CASRETGGDEQYF.

J is TRBJ1-5 and V is TRBV6-1; 7 bases agree with TRBD1. The CDR3 runs 17 residues. Germline CDR1 reads MNHNS; CDR2 reads SASEGT. The V segment lost 0 bases and the J segment 0 bases; nucleotides outside the gene matches: 5. The chain's CDR3 is CASSEAVRGFSNQPQHF. The CDR3 DNA reads as TGTGCCAGCAGTGAAGCTGTCAGGGGGTTTAGCAATCAGCCCCAGCATTTT.

This chain links TRBV5-4 with TRBJ2-6; perhaps TRBD2 as D (5 bases). This CDR3 is built from 15 residues. CDR1 SGHNT and CDR2 YYREEE come from the germline V gene (reference sequence). Between the trimmed V and J ends, which lost 2 bases and 4 bases, there was a span of 10 bases. In DNA form, the CDR3 reads TGTGCCAGCAGCTTTTACGGGAAAGGGGCCAACGTCCTGACTTTC. Its translation: CASSFYGKGANVLTF.

Remarks on this clone: A junction end diverges from the germline sequence, so it may reflect a read error. The chain carries TRBV10-1 and TRBJ2-2; D may be TRBD2 (5 bases). The CDR3 totals 18 residues. Germline CDR1 is WNHNN and CDR2 is SYGVQD (reference sequence). This chain's CDR3 is CASRPQHWPKKDTGELFF. As DNA, the CDR3 is TGCGCCAGCAGACCACAACACTGGCCCAAAAAAGACACCGGGGAGCTATTTTTT.

The rearrangement uses TRBV27 and TRBJ1-6; D is possibly TRBD1 (6 bases). With 4 bases removed from V and 8 bases from J, the gap between germline ends came to 12 bases. Germline V gene sequence: CDR1 MNHEY, CDR2 SMNVEV (reference sequence). The CDR3 is made up of 14 amino acids. The CDR3 DNA is TGTGCCAGCAGTTGGGACACCAAATATTCACCCCTCCACTTT. Protein: CASSWDTKYSPLHF.

The J gene is TRBJ1-5, the V gene TRBV7-2; perhaps TRBD1 as D (6 bases). Deletions cut 1 base from V and 4 bases from J, with 11 bases between. Germline assignment: CDR1 SGHTA and CDR2 FQGNSA. The CDR3 has 15 amino acids. The CDR3: CASSLVGGQNQPQHF. CDR3 DNA sequence: TGTGCCAGCAGCTTAGTGGGGGGGCAGAATCAGCCCCAGCATTTT.

The CDR3 DNA reads as TGTGCCAGCAGTACCCCGGTTGTTAGCTCCTACGAGCAGTACTTC. Its protein product is CASSTPVVSSYEQYF. The chain recombines TRBV2 with TRBJ2-7; D is uncertain. The germline V gene has CDR1 SNHLY and CDR2 FYNNEI. The germline V and J ends were trimmed by 5 bases and 0 bases, with 14 bases remaining between them. This CDR3 has 15 residues.

This clone was picked up a small number of times. The rearrangement uses TRBV7-9 and TRBJ1-2, with D uncertain. The CDR3 runs 12 residues. The germline gives CDR1 SEHNR, CDR2 FQNEAQ (reference sequence). V lost 8 bases, J lost 4 bases, and 11 bases lay in between. The CDR3 region has the DNA TGTGCCAGCGGACTCGGAAGCTATGGCTACACCTTC. The encoded protein is CASGLGSYGYTF.

The V call is TRBV19, the J call TRBJ1-6; D ambiguous. Trimming removed 3 bases from V and 0 bases from J, with 18 bases in between. Germline lookup yields CDR1 LNHDA and CDR2 SQIVND (reference sequence). This CDR3 is built from 19 residues. The CDR3 DNA reads as TGTGCCAGTAGTATTCAGACTATCACCCGAAGCTCCTATAATTCACCCCTCCACTTT. Its protein product is CASSIQTITRSSYNSPLHF.